This entry is about one T cell receptor beta chain. Its antigen remains undetermined. Within one base of it there is no much larger clone, and no base qualities were kept. Using the deep immunoSEQ assay, multiplex PCR amplified TCR CDR3 regions from genomic DNA. Extracted genomic DNA from each cell subset was distributed evenly across all wells of several immunoSEQ 96-well plates, and each plate was treated as a replicate. Each replicate PCR for sorted subsets received about 210 ng genomic DNA, equal to about 30,000 T cell genomes. Purified libraries were quantified with a Qubit 3.0 fluorometer, sized on a Bioanalyzer 2100, and re-quantified with the KAPA Library Quantification kit. A separate single-read 150-cycle Illumina NextSeq 550 flow cell was used to sequence each immunoSEQ 96-well plate. Per the original workflow: The immunoSEQ output contained only junctional sequences without quality scores, so filtering could not match that applied to full-length reads. Sequences were annotated with PyIR, a Python wrapper for IgBLAST v1.9, using IMGT germline references to assign V/J genes and CDR3. Reads were removed for weak V/J assignments (E-value above 1e-6), missing CDR3, stop codons, out-of-frame junctions, or ambiguous translated residues. V3J clonotypes were defined as sequences sharing an identical inferred V gene, J gene, and CDR3 amino acid sequence. Percentage overlap between repertoires was calculated by dividing the number of shared unique clonotypes by the size of the smaller repertoire. Repertoire richness was assessed with RTK rarefaction, the Chao1 estimator, and Recon v2.1 estimates of unobserved clonotypes. OLGA was used to compute generation probabilities for all TCRbeta clonotypes that the gDNA method yielded from a few donors. TCRdb retrieved this table from immuneACCESS and kept in-frame rearrangements only. Not all clones are present; in checked studies, unresolved V genes account for under half, and no reason is known for the remainder. V, J and clone size were drawn from that table, and D and trimming were deduced from the DNA. Counted in this sample were millions of clones; over 85% of them appeared once. 0.13% of the sample is held by the ten biggest clonotypes.

This sample was included in a study of shared clonotypes between healthy human individuals (dated by TCRdb to about 2020). Describing the broader study: The cohort comprised a couple of women and a few men aged 18 to 49 years. Libraries were prepared and TCR repertoires were sequenced by different laboratories using diverse techniques, in order to increase sequencing depth and limit assay-specific biases. Per donor, three plates each were used for CD4 naive and CD4 memory, two for CD8 naive, and one for CD8 memory. Between about 0.94 and 8.9 billion PBMCs per donor were obtained by leukapheresis. To estimate repertoire size and how much clonotypes are shared between individuals, the study performed deep sequencing of blood TCR repertoires from roughly five healthy adults.

Counted from cysteine to phenylalanine, this CDR3 has 13 amino acids. Only the CDR3 portion is preserved as DNA: 39 bases, with reading frame beginning at the first base. Via the germline V gene (reference sequence), CDR1 is GTSNPN and CDR2 SVGIG. V loses 3 bases of germline sequence and J loses 6 bases, and the interval between the two ends is 13 bases. General findings and caveats noted by the study authors: Naive subsets generally had larger estimated clonotype richness than memory subsets. The genetic and exposure-history diversity represented was limited by the small number of donors. Sampling was limited to blood, and TCR repertoires in tissue likely differ from TCR repertoires in blood. Based on pairwise subsampling, the degree of clonotype sharing among donors was expected to be affected by sequencing depth. Higher generation probabilities were observed for clonotypes shared by all four sorted-subset donors than for non-shared clonotypes. Approximately 4.8% of naive CD4, around 4% of naive CD8, approximately 2.2% of memory CD4, and over 0.35% of memory CD8 clonotypes were shared across four donors. Incomplete sequencing was indicated by rarefaction of sorted-subset datasets, despite the large sequencing depth.

The donors were healthy, HIV-negative adults with no recently reported acute infections or vaccinations. Only Caucasian adults living in Nashville, Tennessee, USA were represented among the donors. CD4+ T cells were enriched by magnetic negative selection; naive cells were then positively selected on CD45RA, and the negative fraction formed the memory subset. After blood collection by leukapheresis, PBMCs were isolated using Ficoll-Histopaque density gradient centrifugation and then cryopreserved in the vapor phase of liquid nitrogen. Analytical flow cytometry was used to check the purity and quantity of every magnetically sorted T cell population. Genomic DNA was isolated from each sorted fraction and quantified by UV absorbance on a Nanodrop 2000c.

Sequenced sample: naive CD4+ T cells sorted from blood. The label giving this sample's cell subset or site can be read as: CD45RA+ positively selected. The sequence came from a man between 18 and 35 years old in good health. The rearranged segments are TRBV30 and TRBJ2-3, with the D segment identity uncertain. This receptor carries the CDR3 CAWRAAWVDTQYF. The DNA is as follows: TGTGCCTGGAGGGCAGCCTGGGTGGATACGCAGTATTTT.